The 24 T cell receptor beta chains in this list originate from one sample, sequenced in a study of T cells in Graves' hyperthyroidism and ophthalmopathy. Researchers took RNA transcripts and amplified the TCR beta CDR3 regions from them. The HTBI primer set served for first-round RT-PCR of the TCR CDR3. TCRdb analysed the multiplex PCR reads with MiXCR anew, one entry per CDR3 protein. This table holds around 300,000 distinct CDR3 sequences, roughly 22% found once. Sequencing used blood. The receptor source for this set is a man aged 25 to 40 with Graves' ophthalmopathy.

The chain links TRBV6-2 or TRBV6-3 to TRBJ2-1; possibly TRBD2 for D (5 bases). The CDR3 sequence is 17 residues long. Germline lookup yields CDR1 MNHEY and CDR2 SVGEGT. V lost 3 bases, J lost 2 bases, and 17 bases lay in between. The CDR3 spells CASSYSRGIGPYNEQFF. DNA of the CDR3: TGTGCCAGCAGTTATAGTCGGGGAATAGGGCCCTACAATGAGCAGTTCTTC.

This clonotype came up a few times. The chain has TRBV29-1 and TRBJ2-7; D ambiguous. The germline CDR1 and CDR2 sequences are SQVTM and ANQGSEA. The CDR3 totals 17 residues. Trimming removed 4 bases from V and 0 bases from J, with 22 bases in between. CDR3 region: CSVAVPLDSPSSYEQYF. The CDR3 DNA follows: TGCAGCGTTGCAGTTCCTCTCGATAGCCCCAGCTCCTACGAGCAGTACTTC.

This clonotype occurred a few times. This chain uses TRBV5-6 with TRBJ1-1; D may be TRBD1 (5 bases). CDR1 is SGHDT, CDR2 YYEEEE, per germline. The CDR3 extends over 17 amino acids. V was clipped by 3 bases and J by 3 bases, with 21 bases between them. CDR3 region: CASSSPIGGGSDTEAFF. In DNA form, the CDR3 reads TGTGCCAGCAGCTCCCCCATCGGCGGGGGGTCGGACACTGAAGCTTTCTTT.

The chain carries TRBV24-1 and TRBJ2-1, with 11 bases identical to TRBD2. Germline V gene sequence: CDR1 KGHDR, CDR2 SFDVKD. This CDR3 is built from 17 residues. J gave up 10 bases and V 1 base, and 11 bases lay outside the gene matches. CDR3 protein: CATSDLGLAGGTIEQFF. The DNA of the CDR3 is TGTGCCACCAGTGATTTAGGCCTAGCGGGAGGAACTATCGAGCAGTTCTTC.

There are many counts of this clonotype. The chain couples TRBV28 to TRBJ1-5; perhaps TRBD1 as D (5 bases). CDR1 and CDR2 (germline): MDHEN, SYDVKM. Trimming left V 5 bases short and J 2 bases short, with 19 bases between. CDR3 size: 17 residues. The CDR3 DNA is TGTGCCAGCAGTGGTCTTTGGGCGGGACGGGGCAATCAGCCCCAGCATTTT. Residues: CASSGLWAGRGNQPQHF.

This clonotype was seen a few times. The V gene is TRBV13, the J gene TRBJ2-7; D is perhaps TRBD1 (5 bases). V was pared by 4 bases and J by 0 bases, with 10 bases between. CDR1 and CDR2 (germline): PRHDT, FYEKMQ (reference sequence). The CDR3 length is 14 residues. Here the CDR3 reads CASSSRQSSYEQYF. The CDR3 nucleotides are TGTGCCAGCAGCTCAAGACAGAGCTCCTACGAGCAGTACTTC. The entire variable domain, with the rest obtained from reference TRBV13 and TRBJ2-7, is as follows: AAGVIQSPRHLIKEKRETATLKCYPIPRHDTVYWYQQGPGQDPQFLISFYEKMQSDKGSIPDRFSAQQFSDYHSELNMSSLELGDSALYFCASSSRQSSYEQYFGPGTRLTVT.

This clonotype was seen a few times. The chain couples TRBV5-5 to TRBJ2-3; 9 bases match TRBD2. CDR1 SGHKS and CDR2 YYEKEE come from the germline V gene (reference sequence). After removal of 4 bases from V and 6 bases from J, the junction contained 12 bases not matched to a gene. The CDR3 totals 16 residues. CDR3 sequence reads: CASSLQTSGLADTQYF. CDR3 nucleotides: TGTGCCAGCAGCCTACAGACTAGCGGTTTAGCGGATACGCAGTATTTT.

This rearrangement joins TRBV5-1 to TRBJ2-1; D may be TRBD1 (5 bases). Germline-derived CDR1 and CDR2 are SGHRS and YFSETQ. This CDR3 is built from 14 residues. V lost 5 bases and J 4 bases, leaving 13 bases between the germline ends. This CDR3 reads CASSPRPGYNEQFF. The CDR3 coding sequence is TGCGCCAGCAGTCCTAGGCCAGGGTACAATGAGCAGTTCTTC. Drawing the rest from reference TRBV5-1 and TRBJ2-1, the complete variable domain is KAGVTQTPRYLIKTRGQQVTLSCSPISGHRSVSWYQQTPGQGLQFLFEYFSETQRNKGNFPGRFSGRQFSNSRSEMNVSTLELGDSALYLCASSPRPGYNEQFFGPGTRLTVL.

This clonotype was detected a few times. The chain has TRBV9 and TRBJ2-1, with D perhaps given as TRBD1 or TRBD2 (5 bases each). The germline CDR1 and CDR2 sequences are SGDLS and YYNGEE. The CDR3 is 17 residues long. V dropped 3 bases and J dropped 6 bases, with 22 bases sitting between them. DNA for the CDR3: TGTGCCAGCAGCGCAAGGGTCCAACTTGGGGGTGGCAATGAGCAGTTCTTC. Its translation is CASSARVQLGGGNEQFF.

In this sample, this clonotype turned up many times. The CDR3: CASSPDMGAGELFF. CDR3 bases: TGTGCCAGCAGCCCAGACATGGGCGCCGGGGAGCTGTTTTTT. J is TRBJ2-2 and V is TRBV3-1, with D hard to call. Germline V CDR1 and CDR2: LGHDT, YNNKEL (reference sequence). This CDR3 has 14 residues. V was clipped by 4 bases and J by 6 bases, with 12 bases between them.

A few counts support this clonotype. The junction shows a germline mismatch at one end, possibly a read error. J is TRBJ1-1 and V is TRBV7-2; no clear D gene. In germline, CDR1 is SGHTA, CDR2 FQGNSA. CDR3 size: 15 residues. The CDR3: CASSSTIGVDTKAFF. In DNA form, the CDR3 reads TGTGCCAGCAGCTCTACCATTGGGGTAGACACTAAAGCTTTCTTT.

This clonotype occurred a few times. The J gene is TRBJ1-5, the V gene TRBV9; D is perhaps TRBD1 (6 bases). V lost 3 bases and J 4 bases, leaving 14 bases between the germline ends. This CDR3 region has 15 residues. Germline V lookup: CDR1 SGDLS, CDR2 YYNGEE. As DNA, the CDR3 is TGTGCCAGCAGCGGAACAGGGAAACCGAATCAGCCCCAGCATTTT. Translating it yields CASSGTGKPNQPQHF.

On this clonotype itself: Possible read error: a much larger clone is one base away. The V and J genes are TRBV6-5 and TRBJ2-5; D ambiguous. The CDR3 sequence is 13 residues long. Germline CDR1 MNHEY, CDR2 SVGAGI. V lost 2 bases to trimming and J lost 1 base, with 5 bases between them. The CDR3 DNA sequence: TGTGCCAGCAGTTACGGGGTCCAAGAGACCCAGTACTTC. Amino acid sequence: CASSYGVQETQYF.

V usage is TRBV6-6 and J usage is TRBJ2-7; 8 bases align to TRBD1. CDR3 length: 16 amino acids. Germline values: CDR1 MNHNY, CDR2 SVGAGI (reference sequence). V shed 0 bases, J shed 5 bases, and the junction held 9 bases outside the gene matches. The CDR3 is CASSYSGTGGTHEQYF. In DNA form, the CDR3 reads TGTGCCAGCAGTTACTCGGGGACAGGAGGCACCCACGAGCAGTACTTC.

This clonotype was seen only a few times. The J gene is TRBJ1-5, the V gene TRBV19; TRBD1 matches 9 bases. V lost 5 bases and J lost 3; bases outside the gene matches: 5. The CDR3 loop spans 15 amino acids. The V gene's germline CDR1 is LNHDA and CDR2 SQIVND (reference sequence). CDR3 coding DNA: TGTGCCAGTAGTCCCGGGACAGGGTTCAATCAGCCCCAGCATTTT. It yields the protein CASSPGTGFNQPQHF.

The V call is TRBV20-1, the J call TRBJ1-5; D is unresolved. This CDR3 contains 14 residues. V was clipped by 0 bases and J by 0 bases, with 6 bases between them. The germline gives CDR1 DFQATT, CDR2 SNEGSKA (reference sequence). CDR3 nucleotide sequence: TGCAGTGCTAGAGATGACGATAGCAATCAGCCCCAGCATTTT. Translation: CSARDDDSNQPQHF.

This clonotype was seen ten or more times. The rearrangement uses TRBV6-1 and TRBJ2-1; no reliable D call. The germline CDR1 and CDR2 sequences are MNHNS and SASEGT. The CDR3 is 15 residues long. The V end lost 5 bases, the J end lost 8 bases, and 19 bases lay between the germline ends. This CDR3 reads CASSPGPTRSDEQFF. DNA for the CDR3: TGTGCCAGCAGTCCCGGCCCGACAAGAAGCGATGAGCAGTTCTTC.

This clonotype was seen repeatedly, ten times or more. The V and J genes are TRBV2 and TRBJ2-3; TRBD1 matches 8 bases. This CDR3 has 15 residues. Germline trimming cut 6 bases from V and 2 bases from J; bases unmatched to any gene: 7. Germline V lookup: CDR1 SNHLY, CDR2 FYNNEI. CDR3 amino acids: CASSVRTGNTDTQYF. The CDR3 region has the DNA TGTGCCAGCAGCGTACGGACAGGGAACACAGATACGCAGTATTTT.

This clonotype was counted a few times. In nucleotides, the CDR3 is TGTGCCAGCAGATTCCCCTATAGAAAGCCCGGGGAGCTGTTTTTT. Translating gives CASRFPYRKPGELFF. The chain joins TRBV11-2 to TRBJ2-2; no reliable D call. Trimming cost V 6 bases and J 6 bases, with 17 bases left between them. The V gene's germline CDR1 is SGHAT and CDR2 FQNNGV. There are 15 residues in the CDR3.

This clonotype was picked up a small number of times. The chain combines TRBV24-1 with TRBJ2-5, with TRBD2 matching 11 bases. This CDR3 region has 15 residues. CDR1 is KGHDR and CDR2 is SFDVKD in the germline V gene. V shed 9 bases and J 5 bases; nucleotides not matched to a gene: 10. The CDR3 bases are TGTGCCACCGCCGGACTAGCGGGCGCCGAGGAGACCCAGTACTTC. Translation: CATAGLAGAEETQYF.

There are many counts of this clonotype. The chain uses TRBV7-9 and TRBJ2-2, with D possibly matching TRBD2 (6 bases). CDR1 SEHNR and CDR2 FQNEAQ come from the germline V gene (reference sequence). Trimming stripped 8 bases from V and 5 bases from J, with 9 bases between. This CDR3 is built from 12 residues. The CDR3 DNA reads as TGTGCCAGCCCCGGGGGAACCGGGGAGCTGTTTTTT. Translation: CASPGGTGELFF.

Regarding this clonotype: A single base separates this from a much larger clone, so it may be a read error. The DNA of the CDR3 is TGTGCCAGCAGCGTAGTAGACAACTCCTACGAGCAGTACTTC. It is translated as CASSVVDNSYEQYF. V and J are TRBV9 and TRBJ2-7; D is unresolved. Germline V gene lookup returns CDR1 SGDLS and CDR2 YYNGEE. The V end lost 0 bases, the J end lost 0 bases, and 7 bases lay between the germline ends. This CDR3 has 14 amino acids.

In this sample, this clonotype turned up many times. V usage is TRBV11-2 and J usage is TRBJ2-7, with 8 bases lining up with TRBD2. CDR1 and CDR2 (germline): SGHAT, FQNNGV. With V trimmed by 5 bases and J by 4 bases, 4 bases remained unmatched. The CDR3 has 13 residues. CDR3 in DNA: TGTGCCAGCAGCGTGACTAGCGATTACGAGCAGTACTTC. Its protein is CASSVTSDYEQYF.

CDR3 DNA sequence: TGTGCCAGCAGCTTAGAAACCGGGACTAGCGGGGGGGTAGACTACGAGCAGTACTTC. Translating it yields CASSLETGTSGGVDYEQYF. The chain combines TRBV7-8 with TRBJ2-7, with 16 bases lining up with TRBD2. Trimming took 1 base from V and 3 from J; bases not matched to a gene: 9. Germline CDR1 is SGHVS and CDR2 is FQNEAQ. The CDR3 extends over 19 amino acids.